This T cell receptor beta chain was profiled in a study of Ad26.COV2.S vaccination and SARS-CoV-2 variants. Study-level background: Ad26.COV2.S, an intramuscular injection, was given once or twice 56 days apart. Broader study findings: Spike-specific responses of CD8+ and CD4+ T cells were reported to display substantial breadth after vaccination. Using TCR breadth and depth analyses may have led to underestimated total T cell responses.

Indicated treatment: around 19 received Ad26.COV2.S at low or high dose, single or two shots; 5 received placebo; per-sample allocation not given. The samples date from day 63 after the first vaccine or placebo injection. Sequenced by immunoSEQ multiplex PCR; TCRdb stores in-frame clones only, minus some. Among about 460,000 clones listed, approximately 90% were seen once. Regarding this clone: Its cognate antigen is unknown.

Germline V CDR1 and CDR2: MGHDK, SYGVNS. The CDR3 is made up of 15 amino acids. V shed 8 bases and J shed 3 bases, with 14 bases lying between them. The receptor was derived from a person aged 18 to 59 who received the Ad26.COV2.S COVID-19 vaccine or a placebo. The rearrangement uses TRBV25-1 and TRBJ1-6; D uncertain. This specimen consisted of peripheral blood, obtained in a trial of Ad26.COV2.S vaccine versus placebo. Here the CDR3 DNA reads TGTGCCAGCCGGGCCGAGGGCTACTATAATTCACCCCTCCACTTT. Encoded protein: CASRAEGYYNSPLHF.